The 8 T cell receptor beta chains reported below all come from one sample, sequenced in a study of blood T cell repertoires in COVID-19. Measured with immunoSEQ multiplex PCR; TCRdb has only the in-frame clones, and not every one. The data hold approximately 180,000 clones, with around 87% observed a single time. Sequencing was done on a sample of peripheral blood. Every receptor here comes from a man aged 40-49 years with active or convalescent COVID-19.

The chain joins TRBV7-6 to TRBJ1-2, with unresolved D. V was trimmed by 5 bases and J by 5 bases, leaving 15 bases between them. The CDR3 has 14 residues. The germline V gene has CDR1 SGHVS and CDR2 FNYEAQ. The CDR3 DNA is TGTGCCAGCAGCCCCACCGGGGATGTTTATGGCTACACCTTC. Translation gives CASSPTGDVYGYTF.

The chain uses TRBV27 and TRBJ2-1, with 7 bases identical to TRBD2. J gave up 3 bases and V 3 bases, and 14 bases lay outside the gene matches. The V gene's germline CDR1 is MNHEY and CDR2 SMNVEV (reference sequence). The length of the CDR3 is 18 residues. The CDR3 nucleotides are TGTGCCAGCAGTTTCATTTTGCCCTCGGGGGGTCGCTACAATGAGCAGTTCTTC. This translates into CASSFILPSGGRYNEQFF.

The chain links TRBV11-2 to TRBJ1-4, with a possible D match to TRBD1 (6 bases). Trimming removed 0 bases at V and 5 bases at J, with 10 bases between. Germline CDR1 is SGHAT and CDR2 is FQNNGV. The CDR3 totals 15 residues. The CDR3: CASSLDGGFNEKLFF. CDR3 DNA sequence: TGTGCCAGCAGCTTAGATGGGGGCTTCAATGAAAAACTGTTTTTT.

This clone has only one observation. The CDR3 region has the DNA TGTGCCAGCAGCTTGGACAGGGTATCGGCTGGCTACACCTTC. The encoded protein is CASSLDRVSAGYTF. V usage is TRBV7-9 and J usage is TRBJ1-2; the match to TRBD1 covers 8 bases. The CDR3 length is 14 residues. Germline V CDR1 and CDR2: SEHNR, FQNEAQ (reference sequence). V lost 3 bases and J lost 7; bases outside the gene matches: 7.

The chain carries TRBV2 and TRBJ1-3; D call uncertain. Trimming took off 4 bases at V and 0 bases at J, with 19 bases between the two ends. The CDR3 totals 18 residues. Germline V gene data show CDR1 as SNHLY and CDR2 as FYNNEI. The CDR3 region is CASSGWGAETLSGNTIYF. CDR3 sequence (DNA): TGTGCCAGCAGTGGTTGGGGAGCCGAGACCCTCTCTGGAAACACCATATATTTT.

The rearrangement uses TRBV5-8 and TRBJ2-7, with D perhaps TRBD2 (6 bases). Germline CDR1 and CDR2: SGHTS and YDEGEE. This CDR3 spans 16 amino acids. V was trimmed by 3 bases and J by 5 bases, leaving 21 bases between them. CDR3 in DNA: TGTGCCAGCAGCTGGCGGGATGGGCCCCGATCGAACGAGCAGTACTTC. It yields the protein CASSWRDGPRSNEQYF.

The gene calls are TRBV27 and TRBJ1-2, with 9 positions matching TRBD1. Germline trimming cut 1 base from V and 9 bases from J; bases unmatched to any gene: 6. CDR1 is MNHEY, CDR2 SMNVEV, per germline (reference sequence). The CDR3 covers 14 residues. CDR3 bases: TGTGCCAGCAGTTTATTGGACAGGGGCTTTAGCTACACCTTC. Amino acids: CASSLLDRGFSYTF.

The chain links TRBV5-6 to TRBJ1-2, with D possibly matching TRBD1 (6 bases). In germline, CDR1 is SGHDT, CDR2 YYEEEE. CDR3 length: 14 amino acids. The germline V and J ends were trimmed by 1 base and 7 bases, with 14 bases remaining between them. The CDR3 DNA reads as TGTGCCAGCAGCTTGCCGGGGGGCGCGGGTGGCTACACCTTC. This codes for CASSLPGGAGGYTF.